Included here is one T cell receptor beta chain sequence, with context. In terms of age and location, participants ranged from about 18 to 95 years and lived in about two dozen US areas. Per the study methods: Scientists estimated how many nucleated cells there were by amplifying reference gene primers. Method: immunoSEQ multiplex PCR; TCRdb's copy keeps in-frame clones and lacks some. V and J calls and clone size come straight from that table; D and trimming were deduced from the DNA. The repertoire has approximately 160,000 clones, about 81% of them found once; the top ten carry around 7%. This specimen belongs to a study of blood T cell repertoires in COVID-19. About the study: The samples span acute and convalescent COVID-19 from the United States, Italy and Spain. PBMCs, B-cell-depleted T cells, or T cells were the source of the cDNA or gDNA that made up the material.

The TCR comes from a middle-aged man who had recovered from COVID-19. The source material was PBMCs or T cells enriched from blood (not recorded which).

The CDR3 loop reads CASSEEGQGLQPQHF. The CDR3 DNA reads TGTGCCAGCAGTGAAGAGGGACAGGGCTTACAGCCCCAGCATTTT. V and J are TRBV2 and TRBJ1-5, with 9 bases that match TRBD1. CDR1 is SNHLY, CDR2 FYNNEI, per germline. The CDR3 consists of 15 residues. J was trimmed by 7 bases and V by 1 base; bases with no gene match: 5.